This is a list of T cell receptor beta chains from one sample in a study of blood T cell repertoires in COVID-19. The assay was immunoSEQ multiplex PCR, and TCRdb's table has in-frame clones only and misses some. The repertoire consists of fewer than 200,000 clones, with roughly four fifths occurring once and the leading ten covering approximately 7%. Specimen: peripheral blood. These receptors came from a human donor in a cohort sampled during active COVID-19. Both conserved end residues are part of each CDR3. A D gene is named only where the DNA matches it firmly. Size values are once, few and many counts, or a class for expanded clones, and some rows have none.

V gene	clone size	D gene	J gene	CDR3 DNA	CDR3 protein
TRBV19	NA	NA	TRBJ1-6	TGTGCCAGTACTCCCGGGAGGAATTCACCCCTCCACTTT	CASTPGRNSPLHF
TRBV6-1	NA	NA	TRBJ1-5	TGTGCCAGCAGTGAATTAAAGGGGAGCAATCAGCCCCAGCATTTT	CASSELKGSNQPQHF
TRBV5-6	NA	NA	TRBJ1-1	TGTGCCAGCAGCGGTGACAGAGGCACTGAAGCTTTCTTT	CASSGDRGTEAFF
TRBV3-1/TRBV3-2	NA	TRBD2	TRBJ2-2	TGTGCCAGCAGCCAAGTAGTACTAGCGGGGGGTGAGGGCACCGGGGAGCTGTTTTTT	CASSQVVLAGGEGTGELFF
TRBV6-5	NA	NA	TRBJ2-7	TGTGCCAGCAGTTACTATGGCATCGAGCAGTACTTC	CASSYYGIEQYF
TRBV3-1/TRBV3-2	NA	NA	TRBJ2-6	TGTGCCAGCAGCCGACAATCCGGGGCCAACGTCCTGACTTTC	CASSRQSGANVLTF
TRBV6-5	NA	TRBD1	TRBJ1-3	TGTGCCAGCAGAACAGGGGGCAGAGTTGGAAACACCATATATTTT	CASRTGGRVGNTIYF
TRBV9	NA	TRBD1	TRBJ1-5	TGTGCCAGCAGCGTCGGGACAGGGGTTGGTCAGCCCCAGCATTTT	CASSVGTGVGQPQHF
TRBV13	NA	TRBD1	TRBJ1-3	TGTGCCAGCACCTCCGGGACAGGGGGCGTTTCGGGTGGAAACACCATATATTTT	CASTSGTGGVSGGNTIYF
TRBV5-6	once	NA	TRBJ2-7	TGTGCCAGCAGCTTAGGGACACCAAACTACGAGCAGTACTTC	CASSLGTPNYEQYF
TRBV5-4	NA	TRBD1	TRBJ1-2	TGTGCCAGCAGCTTGCCCAGACAGGGGAACTATGGCTACACCTTC	CASSLPRQGNYGYTF
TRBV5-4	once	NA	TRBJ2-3	TGTGCCAGCAGCCCGTTAGCTTTACCGTTCGCAGATACGCAGTATTTT	CASSPLALPFADTQYF
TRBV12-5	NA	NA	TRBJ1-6	TGTGCTAGTGCCCTGGGGGGGATGGATAATTCACCCCTCCACTTT	CASALGGMDNSPLHF
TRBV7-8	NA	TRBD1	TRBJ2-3	TGTGCCAGCAGCCGGCTTGGGACAGGGTTTGCAGATACGCAGTATTTT	CASSRLGTGFADTQYF
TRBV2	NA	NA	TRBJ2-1	TGTGCCAGCAGTGATGCGGGGCTCTCCTACAATGAGCAGTTCTTC	CASSDAGLSYNEQFF
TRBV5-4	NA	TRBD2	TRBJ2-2	TGTGCCAGCAGCCCCGGGACTAGCGGGGTTGGCGGGGAGCTGTTTTTT	CASSPGTSGVGGELFF
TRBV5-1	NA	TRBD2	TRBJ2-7	TGCGCCAGCAGCTCCGCCGGGGGGGCGGAGATCGAGCAGTACTTC	CASSSAGGAEIEQYF
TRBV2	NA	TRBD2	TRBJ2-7	TGTGCCAGCAGGGGGAGGACTAGCGGGGTGTTCGAGCAGTACTTC	CASRGRTSGVFEQYF
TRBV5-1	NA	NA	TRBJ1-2	TGCGCCAGCAGCTTGAAGGAGAGTAACTATGGCTACACCTTC	CASSLKESNYGYTF
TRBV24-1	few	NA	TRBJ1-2	TGTGCCACCAGTGCCCTATCTCCCTATGGCTACACCTTC	CATSALSPYGYTF
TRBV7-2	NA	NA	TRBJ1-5	TGTGCCAGCAGCTTAGGGGGCGAGATTGACCGCAATCAGCCCCAGCATTTT	CASSLGGEIDRNQPQHF
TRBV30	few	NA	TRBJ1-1	TGTGCCTGGAGCTCCCGGGGGAACACTGAAGCTTTCTTT	CAWSSRGNTEAFF
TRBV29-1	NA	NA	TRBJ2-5	TGCAGCGTTGATAAAGGGGTCAGCGCGCAAGAGACCCAGTACTTC	CSVDKGVSAQETQYF
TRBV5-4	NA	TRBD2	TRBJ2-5	TGTGCCAGCAGCACCGCTAGCGGAGAGACCCAGTACTTC	CASSTASGETQYF
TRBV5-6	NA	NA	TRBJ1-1	TGTGCCAGCAGCTTGGGGTCAGGGCTCGTCACTGAAGCTTTCTTT	CASSLGSGLVTEAFF
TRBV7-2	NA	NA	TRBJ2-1	TGTGCCAGCAGCTTCGACCGGGTTGCCGATGAGCAGTTCTTC	CASSFDRVADEQFF
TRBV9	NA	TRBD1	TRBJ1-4	TGTGCCAGCAGCGCACGGACAGGGGATAATGAAAAACTGTTTTTT	CASSARTGDNEKLFF
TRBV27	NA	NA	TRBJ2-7	TGTGCCAGCAGTACACCCGACAGATACGAGCAGTACTTC	CASSTPDRYEQYF
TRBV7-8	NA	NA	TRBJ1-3	TGTGCCAGCAGCTTAGCGGCCGGAAACACCATATATTTT	CASSLAAGNTIYF
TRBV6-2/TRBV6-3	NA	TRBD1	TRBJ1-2	TGTGCCAGCAGACCTCGACAGGGGACCCCGTACTATGGCTACACCTTC	CASRPRQGTPYYGYTF
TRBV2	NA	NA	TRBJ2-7	TGTGCCAGCAGTGAAGCCAGAACCGAGCAGTACTTC	CASSEARTEQYF
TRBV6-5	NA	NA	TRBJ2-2	TGTGCCAGCAGTCAGGGGCCCAACACCGGGGAGCTGTTTTTT	CASSQGPNTGELFF
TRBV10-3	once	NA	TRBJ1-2	TGTGCCATCAGTGAGTCAGGGGGATCGAGTGGCTACACCTTC	CAISESGGSSGYTF
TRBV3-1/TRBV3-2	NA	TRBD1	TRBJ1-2	TGTGCCAGCAGCCAAGATCCAGGACAGGGGGTAGTCTATGGCTACACCTTC	CASSQDPGQGVVYGYTF
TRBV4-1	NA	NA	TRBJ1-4	TGCGCCAGCAGCCAAGGCCGGGGACAACGAGAAAAACTGTTTTTT	CASSQGRGQREKLFF
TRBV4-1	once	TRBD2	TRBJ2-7	TGCGCCAGCAGCCAAGAGAGCGGGGGGGCGTCTGAGCAGTACTTC	CASSQESGGASEQYF
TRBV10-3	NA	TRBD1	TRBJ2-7	TGTGCCATCAGTGAGTCTGGTCGCCAGGGGGCCTACGAGCAGTACTTC	CAISESGRQGAYEQYF
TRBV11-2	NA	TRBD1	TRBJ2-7	TGTGCCAGCAGCGCGGGACAGGGGGTAAACGAGCAGTACTTC	CASSAGQGVNEQYF
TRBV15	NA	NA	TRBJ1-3	TGTGCCACCAGCAGAGATTATAGAGGACAGCTTAGCTCTGGAAACACCATATATTTT	CATSRDYRGQLSSGNTIYF
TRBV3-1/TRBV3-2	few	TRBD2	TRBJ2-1	TGTGCCAGCAGCCAAGCTGGGACTACACTGGGCAATGAGCAGTTCTTC	CASSQAGTTLGNEQFF
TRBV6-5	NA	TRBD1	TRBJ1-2	TGTGCCAGCAGCCTACAGGGGTTCTATGGCTACACCTTC	CASSLQGFYGYTF
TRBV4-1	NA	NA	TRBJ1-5	TGCGCCAGCAGCCAAGACAGACAGCCACATCAGCCCCAGCATTTT	CASSQDRQPHQPQHF
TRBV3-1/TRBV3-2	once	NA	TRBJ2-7	TGTGCCAGCAGCCAATTCAGGGAGGTTGGCCCAACTGGGCAGTACTTC	CASSQFREVGPTGQYF
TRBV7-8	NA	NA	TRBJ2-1	TGTGCCAGCAGCTTAGCGCTTCTGCAATCGAGGCAGTTCTTC	CASSLALLQSRQFF
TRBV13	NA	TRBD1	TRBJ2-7	TGTGCCAGCAGCTTATCGGGCAGGGGGCAGCACGAGCAGTACTTC	CASSLSGRGQHEQYF
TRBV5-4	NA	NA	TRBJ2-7	TGTGCCAGCAGCGTGCAGGGTACCTACGAGCAGTACTTC	CASSVQGTYEQYF
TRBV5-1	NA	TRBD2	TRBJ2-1	TGCGCCAGCAGCTTGGACACCCCGGGACTAGCCACGATCTTC	CASSLDTPGLATIF
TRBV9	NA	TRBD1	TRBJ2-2	TGTGCCAGCAGCCAGCCTGCACATACGAGAGACAGGGTTAACACCGGGGAGCTGTTTTTT	CASSQPAHTRDRVNTGELFF
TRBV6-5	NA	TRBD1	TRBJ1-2	TGTGCCGGGTCCGGGACAGTGCTTTATGGCTACACCTTC	CAGSGTVLYGYTF
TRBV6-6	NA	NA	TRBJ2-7	TGTGCCAGCAGCGAGACGGGGAGCTCCTACGAGCAGTACTTC	CASSETGSSYEQYF
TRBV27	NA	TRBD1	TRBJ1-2	TGTGCCAGCAGACTACCTCCCGGGACAGATTATGGCTACACCTTC	CASRLPPGTDYGYTF
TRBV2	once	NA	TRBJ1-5	TGTGCCAGCAACGGACAGTACAATCAGCCCCAGCATTTT	CASNGQYNQPQHF
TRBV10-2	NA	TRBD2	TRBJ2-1	TGCGCCAGCAGACTAGCGGGGGGCAATGAGCAGTTCTTC	CASRLAGGNEQFF